Listed here are 25 T cell receptor beta chains from one sample, sequenced in a study of identical twins. TCRdb used MiXCR to reprocess the 5' RACE reads, holding one entry per CDR3 protein. Found here are approximately 300,000 distinct CDR3 sequences, 8% to 9.5% of them singletons; the top ten hold roughly 6.8%. Separately, the same data were catalogued under a study of yellow fever vaccine responses in identical twins.

Sample: CD8+ T cells sorted from blood. The receptors originated from a woman aged 18-29 years in good health.

This clonotype was found a few times. The CDR3 DNA is TGTGCCAGTACGACCCTGGGGGAGGAGACCCAGTACTTC. This codes for CASTTLGEETQYF. The gene calls are TRBV19 and TRBJ2-5; D is tentatively TRBD1 or TRBD2 (5 bases each). Trimming took off 7 bases at V and 5 bases at J, with 14 bases between the two ends. The CDR3 spans 13 residues. Germline V gives CDR1 LNHDA, CDR2 SQIVND (reference sequence).

The chain carries TRBV29-1 and TRBJ2-1, with unresolved D. V lost 6 bases, J lost 8 bases, and 14 bases lay in between. This CDR3 comprises 12 residues. In germline, CDR1 is SQVTM, CDR2 ANQGSEA. This chain's CDR3 is CSVASHPDEQFF. In nucleotides, the CDR3 is TGCAGCGTAGCCAGCCACCCGGATGAGCAGTTCTTC.

This clonotype was picked up a small number of times. J is TRBJ2-3 and V is TRBV7-9, with D perhaps matching TRBD1 or TRBD2 (6 bases each). The V end lost 5 bases, the J end lost 4 bases, and 22 bases lay between the germline ends. The CDR3 sequence is 17 residues long. The germline V gene encodes CDR1 SEHNR and CDR2 FQNEAQ (reference sequence). This chain's CDR3 is CASSPPRSGGDPDTQYF. The CDR3 DNA follows: TGTGCCAGCAGCCCTCCGAGATCCGGGGGCGACCCAGATACGCAGTATTTT.

The rearrangement joins TRBV7-8 to TRBJ2-5, with D possibly TRBD2 on 6 matching bases. Trimming removed 6 bases at V and 4 bases at J, with 15 bases between. Germline V CDR1 and CDR2: SGHVS, FQNEAQ. This CDR3 is 14 amino acids long. CDR3 nucleotide sequence: TGTGCCAGCAGACCCAGACACGGGGGAGAGACCCAGTACTTC. Translating gives CASRPRHGGETQYF.

This clonotype was counted at least ten times. The chain uses TRBV7-9 and TRBJ2-7, with no clear D. Trimming shortened V by 6 bases and J by 2 bases, and 11 bases separated the two germline ends. Germline-derived CDR1 and CDR2 are SEHNR and FQNEAQ (reference sequence). CDR3 length equals 13 residues. CDR3 in amino acids: CASSPSLTYEQYF. The CDR3 DNA sequence: TGTGCCAGCAGTCCATCCTTGACCTACGAGCAGTACTTC.

This clonotype was counted many times. The chain uses TRBV29-1 and TRBJ2-7, with 9 bases identical to TRBD1. Germline lookup yields CDR1 SQVTM and CDR2 ANQGSEA. V lost 5 bases to trimming and J lost 6 bases; unmatched junction nucleotides: 5. This CDR3 contains 12 residues. The CDR3 reads CSVSGQGVEQYF. The CDR3 bases are TGCAGCGTTTCGGGACAGGGTGTCGAGCAGTACTTC.

The chain uses TRBV11-1 and TRBJ2-3; D possibly matches TRBD1 or TRBD2 (6 bases each). The CDR3 consists of 20 residues. V lost 5 bases and J 3 bases, leaving 30 bases between the germline ends. Germline assignment: CDR1 SGHAT and CDR2 FQDESV (reference sequence). CDR3 sequence (DNA): TGTGCCAGCAGCACAAGGAGACGGGGCGGGGAGGAGGGGGAGACAGATACGCAGTATTTT. Amino acid sequence: CASSTRRRGGEEGETDTQYF.

Many counts were recorded for this clonotype. V gene TRBV12-3 or TRBV12-4 combines with J gene TRBJ2-3; D perhaps matches TRBD1 (6 bases). CDR3 length: 13 amino acids. V was cut by 8 bases and J by 4 bases, with 13 bases left in between. This CDR3 reads CASRWGPADTQYF. The CDR3 DNA is TGTGCCAGCCGTTGGGGGCCTGCAGATACGCAGTATTTT.

The chain employs TRBV20-1 and TRBJ2-1; the match to TRBD2 covers 11 bases. J was trimmed by 4 bases and V by 4 bases; bases with no gene match: 3. This CDR3 has 14 amino acids. Germline CDR1 DFQATT, CDR2 SNEGSKA (reference sequence). The chain's CDR3 is CSANSGGAYNEQFF. CDR3 nucleotide sequence: TGCAGTGCTAATAGCGGGGGGGCGTACAATGAGCAGTTCTTC.

The chain employs TRBV5-1 and TRBJ2-7; maybe TRBD1 (6 bases). Germline V gives CDR1 SGHRS, CDR2 YFSETQ. Trimming cost V 5 bases and J 1 base, with 13 bases left between them. This CDR3 has 14 amino acids. Here the CDR3 DNA reads TGCGCCAGCAGGTTTGACAGGTATTCCTACGAGCAGTACTTC. Its translation is CASRFDRYSYEQYF.

The sample holds many counts of this clonotype. The chain uses TRBV4-1 and TRBJ2-5; possible D gene TRBD1, 6 bases. In germline, CDR1 is MGHRA, CDR2 YSYEKL. V lost 0 bases and J 10 bases, leaving 9 bases between the germline ends. The CDR3 length is 12 residues. The CDR3 sequence: CASSQEGQIQYF. The CDR3 bases are TGCGCCAGCAGCCAAGAAGGACAGATCCAGTACTTC.

This clonotype was counted only a few times. This rearrangement joins TRBV6-2 or TRBV6-3 to TRBJ1-5; tentatively, D is TRBD1 (5 bases). Germline V gene lookup returns CDR1 MNHEY and CDR2 SVGEGT. This CDR3 comprises 14 residues. Trimming took off 4 bases at V and 6 bases at J, with 13 bases between the two ends. CDR3 in DNA: TGTGCCAGCAGTTTAGAGACAGCCAGTCAGCCCCAGCATTTT. It encodes CASSLETASQPQHF.

This clonotype was seen repeatedly, ten times or more. This sequence joins TRBV7-2 and TRBJ1-4; no clear D. Trimming left V 9 bases short and J 13 bases short, with 18 bases between. The CDR3 length is 12 residues. Looked up from germline, CDR1 is SGHTA and CDR2 is FQGNSA. Here the CDR3 reads CASTGPSGSLFF. CDR3 nucleotides: TGTGCCAGTACCGGGCCAAGTGGTTCACTGTTTTTT. Drawing the rest from reference TRBV7-2 and TRBJ1-4, the complete variable domain is GAGVSQSPSNKVTEKGKDVELRCDPISGHTALYWYRQSLGQGLEFLIYFQGNSAPDKSGLPSDRFSAERTGGSVSTLTIQRTQQEDSAVYLCASTGPSGSLFFGSGTQLSVL.

This clonotype was counted at least ten times. The chain joins TRBV29-1 to TRBJ2-1, with D uncertain. This CDR3 is 13 amino acids long. V was clipped by 1 base and J by 3 bases, with 7 bases between them. CDR1 SQVTM and CDR2 ANQGSEA come from the germline V gene. The CDR3 DNA reads as TGCAGCGTTGAAGGACCGGACTACAATGAGCAGTTCTTC. Translated, it gives CSVEGPDYNEQFF.

The rearrangement joins TRBV7-6 to TRBJ2-2; 11 bases match TRBD2. Germline V gene data show CDR1 as SGHVS and CDR2 as FNYEAQ. The CDR3 has 17 amino acids. Unmatched junction bases numbered 2, after V lost 2 bases and J lost 0 bases. CDR3 loop: CASSLLAGGANTGELFF. DNA of the CDR3: TGTGCCAGCAGCTTATTAGCGGGAGGGGCGAACACCGGGGAGCTGTTTTTT.

This clonotype was seen at least ten times. V and J are TRBV28 and TRBJ2-1, with 9 positions matching TRBD2. J gave up 7 bases and V 2 bases, and 3 bases lay outside the gene matches. Germline CDR1 MDHEN, CDR2 SYDVKM. CDR3 length equals 14 residues. The CDR3 here is CASSLSLAGNEQFF. The CDR3 bases are TGTGCCAGCAGTTTAAGCCTAGCGGGGAATGAGCAGTTCTTC.

The J gene is TRBJ2-5, the V gene TRBV6-5; TRBD2 agrees at 8 bases. Trimming removed 0 bases from V and 2 bases from J; junction bases left unmatched: 5. Germline V gene lookup returns CDR1 MNHEY and CDR2 SVGAGI. The CDR3 sequence is 16 residues long. The CDR3 DNA reads TGTGCCAGCAGTTACTCGATCTCGGGAGGGCAAGAGACCCAGTACTTC. It codes for CASSYSISGGQETQYF.

This clonotype was detected many times. This chain joins TRBV7-9 and TRBJ2-1; D remains unclear. Germline CDR1 reads SEHNR; CDR2 reads FQNEAQ (reference sequence). This CDR3 has 13 residues. V gave up 4 bases and J gave up 6 bases, with 10 bases separating them. This CDR3 reads CASSSIGPNEQFF. The CDR3 DNA is TGTGCCAGCAGCTCCATAGGTCCCAATGAGCAGTTCTTC.

A few counts support this clonotype. The chain has TRBV5-5 and TRBJ2-5; TRBD2 is a possible D gene (6 bases). Germline-derived CDR1 and CDR2 are SGHKS and YYEKEE (reference sequence). V was cut by 0 bases and J by 4 bases, with 16 bases left in between. The CDR3 extends over 16 amino acids. The CDR3 nucleotides read TGTGCCAGCAGCTTGGCGCTCCGGGACTGGGGAGAGACCCAGTACTTC. Its translation: CASSLALRDWGETQYF.

This sequence joins TRBV5-5 and TRBJ2-3; D gene ambiguous. V was shortened by 2 bases and J by 1 base, with 11 bases between the two germline ends. Germline CDR1 SGHKS, CDR2 YYEKEE (reference sequence). The CDR3 totals 15 residues. The CDR3, as DNA: TGTGCCAGCAGCTTAAGTCCAGCGCGCACAGATACGCAGTATTTT. As protein: CASSLSPARTDTQYF.

This clonotype was seen more than once but under ten times. The chain carries TRBV5-6 and TRBJ2-7; D possibly corresponds to TRBD1 (6 bases). Trimming left V 9 bases short and J 3 bases short, with 13 bases between. Germline V lookup: CDR1 SGHDT, CDR2 YYEEEE. The CDR3 is 12 residues long. The CDR3 bases are TGTGCCACCACGGACAGAGGCTACGAGCAGTACTTC. This encodes CATTDRGYEQYF.

In this sample, this clonotype turned up many times. The J gene is TRBJ2-5, the V gene TRBV20-1; 15 bases agree with TRBD2. Trimming cost V 2 bases and J 4 bases; bases outside gene matches: 14. The CDR3 is made up of 19 amino acids. Germline lookup yields CDR1 DFQATT and CDR2 SNEGSKA (reference sequence). The CDR3 DNA reads TGCAGTGCTAGAATGGATTTAGTATCGGGACTAGCGGGAGGAGAGACCCAGTACTTC. Protein sequence: CSARMDLVSGLAGGETQYF.

This clonotype occurred a few times. This chain joins TRBV6-2 or TRBV6-3 and TRBJ2-3, with 10 positions matching TRBD2. Germline CDR1 and CDR2: MNHEY and SVGEGT. Trimming at V came to 6 bases and at J to 1 base, leaving 1 base not matched to a gene. This CDR3 has 14 residues. The chain's CDR3 is CASSGLAGTDTQYF. In DNA form, the CDR3 reads TGTGCCAGCAGCGGACTAGCGGGCACAGATACGCAGTATTTT.

The rearrangement links TRBV7-9 to TRBJ2-2; D remains ambiguous. Germline CDR1 is SEHNR and CDR2 is FQNEAQ (reference sequence). Trimming removed 5 bases from V and 4 bases from J, with 14 bases in between. This CDR3 is 15 amino acids long. The CDR3 is CASSVDLLTTGELFF. CDR3 in DNA: TGTGCCAGCAGCGTGGACCTACTGACCACCGGGGAGCTGTTTTTT.

This clonotype occurred a few times. V gene TRBV11-2 combines with J gene TRBJ2-2; D is perhaps TRBD1 or TRBD2 (5 bases each). V shed 8 bases and J shed 6 bases, with 22 bases lying between them. This CDR3 is 16 amino acids long. CDR1 SGHAT and CDR2 FQNNGV come from the germline V gene. CDR3: CASALGAGSVAGELFF. The CDR3 DNA is TGTGCCAGCGCCTTAGGTGCAGGGAGTGTAGCCGGGGAGCTGTTTTTT.